The entry below describes one T cell receptor beta chain. This sample is part of a study of CD8+CD57+ T cells in acquired aplastic anemia. Study-level background: Sorted CD4+ and CD8+ cells yielded roughly 3.2 ug of DNA on average. Healthy donor CD4+ samples were sequenced to a depth that averaged roughly 10 million reads.

The template for TCR beta VDJ and CDR3 sequence profiling was genomic DNA. TCRdb reprocessed the reads with MiXCR, giving one entry per CDR3 protein. The top ten clones hold roughly 2.7% of a sample with fewer than 150,000 distinct CDR3 sequences, 48% of them seen once. The sequenced sample consisted of sorted CD4+, CD8+, or CD8+CD57+ T cells (not recorded which) from PBMCs. This TCR derives from a human donor in good health, serving as a control.

The CDR3, as DNA: TGTGCCAGTAGTATGTGGGGGAACACAGATACGCAGTATTTT. As protein: CASSMWGNTDTQYF. J is TRBJ2-3 and V is TRBV19; the D gene could be TRBD1 or TRBD2 (5 bases each). V lost 3 bases and J 2 bases, leaving 9 bases between the germline ends. CDR3 length equals 14 residues. Germline V lookup: CDR1 LNHDA, CDR2 SQIVND (reference sequence).